This TCR beta chain originates from a study of cytomegalovirus exposure and HLA in healthy donors (dated by TCRdb to about 2017). For the study in its entirety: According to an earlier analysis of around 600 of the donors, roughly 180 million T cells yielded over 100 million unique TCR beta sequences and roughly 280 Gb of sequence data. An early release covering about 600 HLA-typed donors comprised about 300 gigabases of sequencing data and tens of millions of unique TCR sequences. Among the approximately 420 genotyped donors, approximately 82% belonged to the genetic ancestry cluster associated with self-reported Caucasian donors. The aim of the study was to test whether cataloging public T cell receptors could identify signatures of past pathogen exposure. Using immunosequencing, the study profiled T cell repertoires from about 610 subjects and related those repertoires to cytomegalovirus serostatus. A separate validation cohort of 100 to 150 different subjects was used in addition to the roughly 670-subject first cohort. To predict cytomegalovirus infection status, the study brought together high-throughput TCR immunosequencing, statistical association of individual TCRs with disease status, and machine learning. To study patterns of TCR occurrence, a later analysis re-analyzed previously published TCR beta repertoires from around 660 donors and added high-resolution HLA genotyping. In the later analysis, no new phenotypic data were used to find candidate immune exposures; instead, reliance was placed on TCR beta sequences and their occurrence across donors. To decide whether each TCR beta V gene segment behaved as functional or pseudogenic, an earlier analysis of some 600 of the donors relied on high-throughput TCR beta sequencing. Donor age, sex, ethnicity and CMV serostatus were compiled alongside the repertoire data. In a later genetic analysis, genome-wide SNP genotypes for about 65% of the 666 donors were used, and that subset was treated as a discovery cohort. All discovery cohort repertoires had been generated using a single sequencing platform. HLA typing included class I and class II loci at four-digit resolution. The number of typed donors differed by locus: about 620-630 for A, B, C, DRB1 and DQB1; 500 to 550 for DQA1; approximately 610 for DPA1; and around 450 for DPB1. Several DR-DQ haplotypes were handled as single units for association and clustering because linkage in the cohort was strong. Across 300 to 400 genotyped donors of the cohort, an average of approximately 200,000 unique TCR beta nucleotide sequences per donor were sequenced, and 15% to 20% of those sequences were non-productive.

Receptor libraries were prepared by the immunoSEQ multiplex PCR assay. A mixture of 60 forward primers for TCR Vbeta segments and 13 reverse primers for TCR Jbeta segments was used in the multiplex PCR. The CDR3 region of rearranged TCR beta genes was amplified from genomic DNA with a multiplex PCR assay. On the Illumina HiSeq System, the amplified TCR beta libraries were sequenced as 87-base-pair reads. Per the source publication's procedure: A later analysis counted some 74 million unique TCR beta chains across the 690 or so repertoires, and some 11 million of these chains were shared by at least two donors. A nearest-neighbor algorithm error-corrected the raw reads and collapsed the reads into unique sequences, merging closely related sequences to remove PCR and sequencing errors. Alignment of CDR3 sequences to IMGT reference sequences was used to assign V, D and J gene segments. For a sequence to be retained, a match of at least six nucleotides was required to both a V gene segment and a J gene segment. A rearrangement was called productive if the CDR3 had no stop codons and remained in frame with V and J, and every other rearrangement was called non-productive. CDR3 was defined according to IMGT convention as the region running from the second conserved V-encoded cysteine to the conserved J-encoded phenylalanine. The earlier analysis of 500 to 650 of the donors excluded any sequence lacking an unambiguous match to a single V gene segment. An earlier analysis of under 750 of the donors called V segments functional above 56.7% productive rearrangements and segregating when the between-donor standard deviation exceeded 5%. A statistical classification framework was built to diagnose cytomegalovirus status from the catalog of TCR beta chain sequences. In a later analysis, TCR nucleotide sequences were compared against IMGT/GENE-DB human TR gene sequences so that V and J genes could be assigned. In a later analysis, CDR3 sequences and most-parsimonious VDJ recombination scenarios were assigned using the TCRdist pipeline. In a later analysis, each TCR beta chain was defined by its CDR3 amino acid sequence together with its V-gene family, and reads lacking a unique V-gene family were excluded. A later analysis removed 500 to 600 highly shared, low-generation-probability nucleotide sequences to deal with suspected cross-contamination and a sequencing artifact. A later analysis calculated a clonal expansion index for each public chain from normalized within-repertoire ranks of inferred template counts. In a later analysis, generation probabilities were computed using a VDJ recombination model fitted to out-of-frame rearrangements, and the results were checked against IGoR. Hypergeometric tests were used in a later analysis to score TCR-TCR, TCR-HLA and TCR-CMV co-occurrence, with a repertoire-size bias correction applied to the TCR pairs. False discovery rates were estimated in a later analysis by permuting HLA or CMV assignments 20 times. In a later analysis, co-occurring TCRs were grouped with DBSCAN, and TCRdist sequence similarity was added when clustering was performed within HLA-allele-positive subsets. Repertoires with fewer than 30,000 or more than 120,000 public chains, plus five repertoires with anomalous nucleotide sharing, were excluded from co-occurrence clustering. The immuneACCESS repertoire file appears here via TCRdb, limited to in-frame rearrangements. These files lack a portion of the clones; in checked studies, under half of the deficit traces to unresolved V genes, and the cause of the others is not known. D and trimming were read from the DNA, whereas the V and J calls and clone size are those reported in that table. The sample table records 140,000 to 150,000 clones; roughly 86% of these occur just once. 0.45% to 0.6% of the sample is in the top ten clones.

Findings and caveats that apply to the study as a whole: A group of highly shared sequence variants was considered likely to be a technical artifact of the sequencing pipeline. Because counts were too low, seventeen rarely observed V segments, including chromosome 9 orphons, were left out of the earlier analysis of a few hundred of the donors. This cohort had only TCR beta chains sequenced, and the lack of alpha or paired-chain data limited which features could be detected. An earlier analysis of approximately 540 of the donors showed that most TCR beta V segments appeared in productive rearrangements either about 87% or about 30% of the time, which broadly matched IMGT annotations. A later genetic analysis reported fewer N-insertions in productive TCRs among donors in an Asian-associated ancestry cluster than the 666-donor mean. When HLA alleles, especially DR and DQ, strongly co-occurred, TCR associations were difficult to assign to individual alleles. In a later analysis, most CMV-associated TCR beta chains were found to appear HLA-restricted, with HLA associations seemingly driven largely by CMV exposure. A few of the identified cytomegalovirus-associated TCR beta chains were confirmed in vitro to be specific for cytomegalovirus antigens. In a later genetic analysis, a missense DCLRE1C variant was associated with V-gene and J-gene trimming of TCR beta chains, and the association was replicated in an independent cohort. The classifier was reported to diagnose cytomegalovirus status with high specificity and sensitivity in both the original and validation cohorts. CMV serostatus was the only immune exposure information available for the cohort. Most TCR sequences were observed very rarely across donors, whereas some public TCRs were present in many individuals. At a false discovery rate of 0.05, a later analysis linked 16,951 TCR beta sequences to specific HLA alleles. Several of the top co-occurrence clusters appeared to be linked to parvovirus B19, influenza, CMV and Epstein-Barr virus, according to a later analysis. The authors suggested that the approach could potentially be extended to other disease states and immunological phenotypes. A later analysis found that TCR association rates varied across HLA loci, with DRB1 alleles showing the most associated TCRs and HLA-C alleles the fewest. The study gave a list of 150 to 200 TCR beta chains associated with cytomegalovirus. Correlated functional status among segregating V segments might be attributable to linkage disequilibrium, but an unknown experimental factor could not be ruled out. The presence/absence analyses assumed that sequencing depth was roughly uniform across donors, and that assumption may not be true. A further reported finding was that TCR beta sequences accurately predicted the HLA-A and HLA-B alleles for most subjects in the first cohort. Because HLA typing was unavailable for some donors at each locus, only the typed subset was used in association tests. Compared with equally common non-associated chains, HLA-associated TCR beta chains in a later analysis were more clonally expanded and had lower generation probabilities.

The cohort consisted of 600 or so healthy bone marrow donors. All cohort members were sampled while nominally healthy, although unrecorded immune exposures were likely present. The donor was CMV seronegative and was included in the group of a few hundred seronegative cohort members. A peripheral blood sample was provided by each donor, and peripheral blood mononuclear cells were used for TCR beta sequencing. Genomic DNA extraction from the blood cell samples was performed with the Qiagen DNeasy Blood Extraction Kit. As for this clone: It lacks a known antigen. Base-call qualities are not available, and no considerably larger clone is one nucleotide away.

Sequencing was done on a sample of PBMCs. This TCR was recovered from a woman between 40 and 50 years old in good health and CMV-seronegative.

DNA sequence: TGTGCCAGCAGTCCCCACTCGGGAGTCGAGCAGTACTTC. Its protein product is CASSPHSGVEQYF. The sequence links TRBV11-3 to TRBJ2-7, with TRBD2 tentatively as D gene (6 bases match). Including the terminal cysteine and phenylalanine, the CDR3 comprises 13 residues. Only CDR3 DNA is held: 39 bases, read in frame from base 1. Sequences SGHNT (CDR1) and YENEEA (CDR2) are obtained from the germline V gene. Cut back by 6 bases and 6 bases, the V and J ends lie 15 bases apart.